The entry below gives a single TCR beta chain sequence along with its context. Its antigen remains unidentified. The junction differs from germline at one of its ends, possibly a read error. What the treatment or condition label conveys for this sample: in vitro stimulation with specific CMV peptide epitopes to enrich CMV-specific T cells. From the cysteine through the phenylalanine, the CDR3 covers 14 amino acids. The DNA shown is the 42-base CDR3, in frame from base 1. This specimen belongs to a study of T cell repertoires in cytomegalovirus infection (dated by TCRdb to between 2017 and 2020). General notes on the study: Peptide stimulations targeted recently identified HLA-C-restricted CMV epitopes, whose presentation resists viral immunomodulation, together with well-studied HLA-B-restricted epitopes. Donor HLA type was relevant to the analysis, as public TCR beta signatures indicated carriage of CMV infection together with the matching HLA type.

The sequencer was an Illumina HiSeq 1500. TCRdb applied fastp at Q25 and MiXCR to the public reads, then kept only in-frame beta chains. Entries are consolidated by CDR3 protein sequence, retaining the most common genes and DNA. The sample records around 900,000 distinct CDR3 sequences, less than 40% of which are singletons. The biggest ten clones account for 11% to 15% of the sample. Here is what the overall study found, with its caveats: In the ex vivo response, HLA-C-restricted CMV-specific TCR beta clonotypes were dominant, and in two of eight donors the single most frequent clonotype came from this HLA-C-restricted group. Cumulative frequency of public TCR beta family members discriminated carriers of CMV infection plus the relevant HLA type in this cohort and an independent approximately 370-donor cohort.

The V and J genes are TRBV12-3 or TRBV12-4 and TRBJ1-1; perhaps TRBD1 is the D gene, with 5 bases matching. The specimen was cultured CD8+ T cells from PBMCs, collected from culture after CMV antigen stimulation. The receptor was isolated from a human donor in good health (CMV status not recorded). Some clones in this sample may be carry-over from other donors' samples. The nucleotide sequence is TGTGCCAGCACCTACATCGACAGCAACATTGAAGCTTTCTTT. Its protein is CASTYIDSNIEAFF.